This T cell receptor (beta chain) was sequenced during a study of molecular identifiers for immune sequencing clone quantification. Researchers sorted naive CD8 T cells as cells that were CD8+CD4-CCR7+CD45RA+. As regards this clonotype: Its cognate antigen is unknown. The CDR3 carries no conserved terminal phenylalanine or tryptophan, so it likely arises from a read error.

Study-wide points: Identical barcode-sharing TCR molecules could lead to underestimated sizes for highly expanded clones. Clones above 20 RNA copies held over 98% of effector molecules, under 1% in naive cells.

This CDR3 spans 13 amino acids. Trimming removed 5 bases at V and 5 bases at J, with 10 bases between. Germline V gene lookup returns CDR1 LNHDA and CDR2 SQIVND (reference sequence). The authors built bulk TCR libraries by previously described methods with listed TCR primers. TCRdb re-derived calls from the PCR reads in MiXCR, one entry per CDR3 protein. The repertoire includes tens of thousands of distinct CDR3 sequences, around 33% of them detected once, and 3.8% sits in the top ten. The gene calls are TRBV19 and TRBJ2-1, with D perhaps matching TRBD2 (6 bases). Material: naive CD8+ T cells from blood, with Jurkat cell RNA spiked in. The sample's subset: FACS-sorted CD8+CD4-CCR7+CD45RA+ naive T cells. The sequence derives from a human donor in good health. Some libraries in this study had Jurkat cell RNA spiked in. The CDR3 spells CASSVGGNNEQFL. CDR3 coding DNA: TGTGCCAGTAGTGTAGGCGGGAACAATGAGCAGTTCCTC.